Listed here is a single T cell receptor beta chain. Antigen specificity is unknown. This sample is part of a study of identical twins. Only healthy Caucasians were included as donors. Findings and limits, study-wide: Excess sharing between twins was weaker in beta out-of-frame sequences.

Unique molecular identifiers were present on the cDNA, and a universal primer site came from template switching. TCRdb independently ran MiXCR on the 5' RACE reads; one entry per CDR3 protein. There are some 460,000 distinct CDR3 sequences in the sample; over 12% occur only once, and 0.4% to 0.55% lies in the top ten. These data also formed part of another study, on yellow fever vaccine responses in identical twins. That work contributes: Convergence reportedly seemed to mark part of the twins' vaccine T cell response, with personalization marking the rest.

The source material was CD4+ T cells sorted from blood. This TCR was recovered from a woman between 18 and 29 years old in good health.

The CDR3: CAIRTGLHSDTQYF. DNA of the CDR3: TGTGCCATCAGAACGGGACTCCACTCGGATACGCAGTATTTT. The rearrangement joins TRBV10-3 to TRBJ2-3; a weak D match, TRBD2 (6 bases). Germline CDR1 ENHRY, CDR2 SYGVKD. CDR3 length: 14 amino acids. Trimming removed 6 bases at V and 6 bases at J, with 16 bases between.